Following are 15 T cell receptor beta chains from one sample sequenced in a study of cytomegalovirus exposure and HLA in healthy donors. Researchers ran the PCR with 60 Vbeta and 13 Jbeta primers. TCRdb's table, derived via immunoSEQ multiplex PCR, lists solely in-frame clones and lacks some. The data show 90,000 to 120,000 clones, with 65% to 85% seen just once and roughly 2.1% held by the top ten. Sample: PBMCs. These receptors all stem from a man aged 18 to 29 in good health and CMV-seronegative.

V gene TRBV7-2 combines with J gene TRBJ1-1; D unresolved. Per germline, CDR1 SGHTA and CDR2 FQGNSA. The length of the CDR3 is 13 residues. Trimming shortened V by 2 bases and J by 5 bases, and 9 bases separated the two germline ends. DNA of the CDR3: TGTGCCAGCAGCTTATTTAGGGAGACTGAAGCTTTCTTT. This encodes CASSLFRETEAFF. Complete variable domain (other parts from reference TRBV7-2 and TRBJ1-1): GAGVSQSPSNKVTEKGKDVELRCDPISGHTALYWYRQSLGQGLEFLIYFQGNSAPDKSGLPSDRFSAERTGGSVSTLTIQRTQQEDSAVYLCASSLFRETEAFFGQGTRLTVV.

The chain carries TRBV6-6 and TRBJ2-7, with D hard to call. This CDR3 is built from 13 residues. The V gene lost 0 bases and the J gene lost 1 base, with 4 bases spanning the gap. Germline CDR1 reads MNHNY; CDR2 reads SVGAGI (reference sequence). The DNA for the CDR3 is TGTGCCAGCAGTTACTCGCAGTCCTACGAGCAGTACTTC. It codes for CASSYSQSYEQYF.

V gene TRBV7-8 combines with J gene TRBJ1-2; TRBD1 might be the D (6 bases). Looked up from germline, CDR1 is SGHVS and CDR2 is FQNEAQ. The V gene lost 5 bases and the J gene lost 6 bases, with 19 bases spanning the gap. There are 15 residues in the CDR3. CDR3 DNA: TGTGCCAGCAGCATTGATACCCCGGGACATAATGGCTACACCTTC. It codes for CASSIDTPGHNGYTF.

The genes are TRBV25-1 and TRBJ1-2; a possible D gene is TRBD1 (5 bases). Trimming removed 5 bases at V and 4 bases at J, with 11 bases between. CDR1 is MGHDK and CDR2 is SYGVNS in the germline V gene. The CDR3 runs 13 residues. This chain's CDR3 is CASSTRQSYGYTF. CDR3 in DNA: TGTGCCAGCAGTACACGACAGAGCTATGGCTACACCTTC.

J is TRBJ2-7 and V is TRBV4-2; D possibly corresponds to TRBD1 (5 bases). The germline V gene has CDR1 LGHNA and CDR2 YNFKEQ. V lost 4 bases and J 0 bases, leaving 16 bases between the germline ends. The CDR3 contains 16 residues. CDR3 loop: CASSPIPEQGSYEQYF. DNA of the CDR3: TGTGCCAGCAGCCCCATCCCGGAGCAGGGCTCCTACGAGCAGTACTTC.

Concerning this clone itself: Other DNA sequences in the same sample also yield this CDR3. V is TRBV29-1 and J is TRBJ2-5; 9 bases are a match to TRBD2. Trimming cost V 5 bases and J 5 bases; bases outside gene matches: 6. This CDR3 comprises 13 residues. CDR1 is SQVTM, CDR2 ANQGSEA, per germline. The CDR3 DNA reads as TGCAGCGTTCGCGGGGGGGCGCGGGAGACCCAGTACTTC. Amino acids: CSVRGGARETQYF.

The rearrangement links TRBV6-5 to TRBJ1-5, with a weak D call TRBD1 (6 bases). This CDR3 is 15 amino acids long. V dropped 0 bases and J dropped 7 bases, with 13 bases sitting between them. The germline gives CDR1 MNHEY, CDR2 SVGAGI. CDR3 region: CASSYSGGAGQPQHF. The DNA for the CDR3 is TGTGCCAGCAGTTACTCAGGGGGGGCGGGCCAGCCCCAGCATTTT.

The sample holds one count of this clone. In the same sample, other DNA sequences code for this CDR3. The genes are TRBV10-3 and TRBJ2-7, with a tentative D call TRBD1 (5 bases). Trimming pared 0 bases from V and 2 bases from J, leaving 5 bases between. Germline assignment: CDR1 ENHRY and CDR2 SYGVKD. There are 13 residues in the CDR3. CDR3 bases: TGTGCCATCAGTGAGTCGGGGCCCTACGAGCAGTACTTC. Protein: CAISESGPYEQYF.

This sequence joins TRBV7-2 and TRBJ2-4; D possibly corresponds to TRBD1 (6 bases). Germline V CDR1 and CDR2: SGHTA, FQGNSA. Trimming removed 2 bases at V and 8 bases at J, with 13 bases between. There are 14 residues in the CDR3. The CDR3 protein is CASSLRGSRDIQYF. For the CDR3, the DNA is TGTGCCAGCAGCTTAAGGGGGTCCCGGGACATTCAGTACTTC.

This clone has just a few counts. This chain connects TRBV6-1 to TRBJ2-6; no definite D call. V lost 6 bases and J 0 bases, leaving 9 bases between the germline ends. Germline V gene sequence: CDR1 MNHNS, CDR2 SASEGT. The CDR3 spans 15 residues. In DNA, the CDR3 is TGTGCCAGCAGGGAGCCCAACTCTGGGGCCAACGTCCTGACTTTC. This translates into CASREPNSGANVLTF.

The rearrangement joins TRBV6-5 to TRBJ1-4; possible D gene TRBD1, 5 bases. Trimming took 4 bases from V and 5 from J, leaving 8 bases between them. The CDR3 has 13 amino acids. Per the germline V gene, CDR1 is MNHEY and CDR2 is SVGAGI. CDR3 in amino acids: CASSWGVNEKLFF. In nucleotides, the CDR3 is TGTGCCAGCAGTTGGGGGGTCAATGAAAAACTGTTTTTT.

The table lists this clone with a few counts. The chain uses TRBV6-5 and TRBJ1-2; D uncertain. V lost 8 bases and J lost 4, with 11 bases in between. The CDR3 totals 12 residues. CDR1 and CDR2 (germline): MNHEY, SVGAGI. Written as DNA, the CDR3 is TGTGCCAGCCACCTCCGGGGCTATGGCTACACCTTC. It codes for CASHLRGYGYTF.

The chain has TRBV7-2 and TRBJ2-3; TRBD2 aligns across 12 bases. J lost 4 bases, V lost 1 base, and 0 bases had no gene match. The CDR3 consists of 15 residues. In germline, CDR1 is SGHTA, CDR2 FQGNSA. CDR3 protein: CASSLGLAGADTQYF. The DNA of the CDR3 is TGTGCCAGCAGCTTAGGACTAGCGGGGGCAGATACGCAGTATTTT.

The chain employs TRBV25-1 and TRBJ2-3, with 7 bases lining up with TRBD2. The CDR3 sequence is 14 residues long. The V and J ends lost 6 bases and 2 bases, in that order; junction bases with no gene match: 5. Germline lookup yields CDR1 MGHDK and CDR2 SYGVNS. The CDR3 DNA reads as TGTGCCAGCAGGGGGGGGAGCTCCACAGATACGCAGTATTTT. Its protein is CASRGGSSTDTQYF.

The chain has TRBV6-5 and TRBJ2-7; 11 bases map to TRBD1. CDR1 MNHEY and CDR2 SVGAGI come from the germline V gene. Trimming removed 5 bases from V and 3 bases from J; junction bases left unmatched: 6. The CDR3 sequence is 15 residues long. The CDR3 sequence: CASSRQGTGGYEQYF. The CDR3 coding sequence is TGTGCCAGCAGTCGACAAGGGACAGGGGGCTACGAGCAGTACTTC.